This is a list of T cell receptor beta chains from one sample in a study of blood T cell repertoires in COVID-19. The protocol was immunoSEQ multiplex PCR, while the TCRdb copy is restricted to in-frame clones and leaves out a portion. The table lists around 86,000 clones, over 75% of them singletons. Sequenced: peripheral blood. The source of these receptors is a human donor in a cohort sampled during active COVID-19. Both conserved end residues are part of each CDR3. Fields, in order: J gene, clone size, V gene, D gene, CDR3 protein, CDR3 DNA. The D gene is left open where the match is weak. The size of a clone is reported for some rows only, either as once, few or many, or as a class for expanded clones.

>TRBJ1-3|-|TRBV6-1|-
CASSDDGADGNTIYF
TGTGCCAGCAGTGACGATGGGGCAGACGGAAACACCATATATTTT
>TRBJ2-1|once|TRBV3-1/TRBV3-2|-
CASSGSDMFSPFF
TGTGCCAGCAGCGGATCGGACATGTTTTCCCCGTTCTTC
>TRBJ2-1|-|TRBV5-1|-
CASSPGLSYNEQFF
TGCGCCAGCTCGCCAGGCCTCTCCTACAATGAGCAGTTCTTC
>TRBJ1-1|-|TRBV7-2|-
CASNPQGVNTEAFF
TGTGCCAGCAACCCACAAGGAGTAAACACTGAAGCTTTCTTT
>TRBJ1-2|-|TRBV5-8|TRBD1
CASSRGTGESYGYTF
TGTGCCAGCAGCCGCGGGACAGGCGAGTCTTATGGCTACACCTTC
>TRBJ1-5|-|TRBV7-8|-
CASSNYRVSSNQPQHF
TGTGCCAGCAGCAATTACAGGGTATCTAGCAATCAGCCCCAGCATTTT
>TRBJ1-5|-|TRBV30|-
CAWSGQGGNQPQHF
TGTGCCTGGAGTGGGCAGGGTGGTAATCAGCCCCAGCATTTT
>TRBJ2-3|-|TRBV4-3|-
CASSYAQGPTDTQYF
TGCGCCAGCAGCTATGCCCAGGGGCCCACAGATACGCAGTATTTT
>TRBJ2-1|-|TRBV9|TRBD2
CASSASGTTNNEQFF
TGTGCCAGCAGCGCATCCGGGACTACTAACAATGAGCAGTTCTTC
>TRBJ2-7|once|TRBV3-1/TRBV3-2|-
CASSPDRSTGEQYF
TGTGCCAGCAGCCCCGACAGGTCGACGGGCGAGCAGTACTTC
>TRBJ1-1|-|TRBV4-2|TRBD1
CASSQTTTGGTEAFF
TGTGCCAGCAGCCAAACTACGACAGGGGGCACTGAAGCTTTCTTT
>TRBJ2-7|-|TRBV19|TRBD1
CASSTTGGTREQYF
TGTGCCAGTAGTACCACAGGGGGAACGAGAGAGCAGTACTTC
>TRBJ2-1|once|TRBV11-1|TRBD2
CASSAGEGYNEQFF
TGTGCCAGCAGCGCTGGGGAGGGCTACAATGAGCAGTTCTTC
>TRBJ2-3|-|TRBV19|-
CASRRAGSTDTQYF
TGTGCCAGTAGGAGGGCGGGTAGTACAGATACGCAGTATTTT
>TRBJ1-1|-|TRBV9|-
CASSPAGNTEAFF
TGTGCCAGCAGCCCTGCGGGTAACACTGAAGCTTTCTTT
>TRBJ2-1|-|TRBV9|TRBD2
CASSATSGRSYNEQFF
TGTGCCAGCAGCGCAACTAGCGGGAGGTCCTACAATGAGCAGTTCTTC
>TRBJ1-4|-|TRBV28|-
CASSPHAYNEKLFF
TGTGCCAGCAGCCCCCATGCCTATAATGAAAAACTGTTTTTT
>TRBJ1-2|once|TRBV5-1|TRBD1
CASSSGQGGYGYTF
TGCGCCAGCAGTTCTGGACAGGGGGGATATGGCTACACCTTC